This record concerns one TCR beta chain sequence. The sample has other DNA sequences that encode this CDR3 too. These data come from a study of shared clonotypes between healthy human individuals. Germline loops: CDR1 KGHSH, CDR2 LQKENI. This CDR3 is built from 13 residues. Trimming cost V 2 bases and J 1 base, with 5 bases left between them. Clones were read by immunoSEQ multiplex PCR, and TCRdb kept only the in-frame ones, dropping some. The repertoire holds more than 2,000,000 clones, with approximately 94% as singletons. The specimen was naive CD4+ T cells sorted from blood. The subset here: CD45RA+ positively selected. The chain uses TRBV18 and TRBJ2-5; D not resolved. The receptor was derived from a man younger than 30 in good health. The CDR3 bases are TGTGCCAGCTCACCATCAGTCCAAGAGACCCAGTACTTC. As protein: CASSPSVQETQYF.